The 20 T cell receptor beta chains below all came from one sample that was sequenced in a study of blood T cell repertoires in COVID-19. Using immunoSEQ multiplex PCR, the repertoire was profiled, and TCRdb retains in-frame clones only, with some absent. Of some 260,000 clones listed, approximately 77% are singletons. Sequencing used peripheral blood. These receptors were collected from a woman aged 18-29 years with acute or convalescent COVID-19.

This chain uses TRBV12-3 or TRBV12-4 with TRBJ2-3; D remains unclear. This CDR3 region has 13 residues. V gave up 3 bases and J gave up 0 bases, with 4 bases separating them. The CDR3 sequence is CASSFYSTDTQYF. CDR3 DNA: TGTGCCAGCAGTTTCTATAGCACAGATACGCAGTATTTT.

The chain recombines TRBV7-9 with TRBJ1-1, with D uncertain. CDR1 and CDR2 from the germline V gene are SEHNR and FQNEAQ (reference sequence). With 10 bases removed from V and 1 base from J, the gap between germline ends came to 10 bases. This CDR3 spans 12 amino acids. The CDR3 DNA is TGTGCCACCCGGCAGGCGAACACTGAAGCTTTCTTT. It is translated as CATRQANTEAFF.

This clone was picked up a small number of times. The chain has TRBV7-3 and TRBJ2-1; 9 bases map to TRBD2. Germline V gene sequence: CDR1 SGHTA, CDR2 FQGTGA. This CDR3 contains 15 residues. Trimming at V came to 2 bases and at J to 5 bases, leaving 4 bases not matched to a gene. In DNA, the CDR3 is TGTGCCAGCAGCTTATTCCTAGCGGGAAACAATGAGCAGTTCTTC. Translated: CASSLFLAGNNEQFF.

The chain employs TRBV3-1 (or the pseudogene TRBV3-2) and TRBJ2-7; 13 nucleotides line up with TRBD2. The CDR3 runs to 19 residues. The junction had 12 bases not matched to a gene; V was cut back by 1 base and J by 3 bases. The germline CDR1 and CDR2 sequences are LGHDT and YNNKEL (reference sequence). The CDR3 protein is CASSQVGTSGRVAVYEQYF. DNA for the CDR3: TGTGCCAGCAGCCAAGTAGGAACTAGCGGGAGGGTCGCCGTCTACGAGCAGTACTTC.

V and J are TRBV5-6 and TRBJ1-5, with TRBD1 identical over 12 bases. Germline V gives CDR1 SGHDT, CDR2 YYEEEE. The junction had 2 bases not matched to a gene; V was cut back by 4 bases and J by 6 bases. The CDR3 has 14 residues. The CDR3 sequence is CASSGDRGRQPQHF. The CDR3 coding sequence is TGTGCCAGCAGCGGGGACAGGGGGCGTCAGCCCCAGCATTTT.

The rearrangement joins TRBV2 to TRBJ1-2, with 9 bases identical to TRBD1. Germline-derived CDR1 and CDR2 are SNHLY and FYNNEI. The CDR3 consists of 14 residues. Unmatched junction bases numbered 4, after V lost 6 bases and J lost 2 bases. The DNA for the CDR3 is TGTGCCAGCAGCCAACAGGGGGCAAACTATGGCTACACCTTC. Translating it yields CASSQQGANYGYTF. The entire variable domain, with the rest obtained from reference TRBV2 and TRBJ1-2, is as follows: EPEVTQTPSHQVTQMGQEVILRCVPISNHLYFYWYRQILGQKVEFLVSFYNNEISEKSEIFDDQFSVERPDGSNFTLKIRSTKLEDSAMYFCASSQQGANYGYTFGSGTRLTVV.

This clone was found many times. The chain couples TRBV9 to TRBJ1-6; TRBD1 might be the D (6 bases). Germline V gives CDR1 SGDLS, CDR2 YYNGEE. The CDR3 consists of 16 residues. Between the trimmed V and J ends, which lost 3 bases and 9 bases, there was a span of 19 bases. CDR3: CASSATHGGQGSPLHF. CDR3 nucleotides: TGTGCCAGCAGCGCCACCCACGGGGGGCAAGGTTCACCCCTCCACTTT.

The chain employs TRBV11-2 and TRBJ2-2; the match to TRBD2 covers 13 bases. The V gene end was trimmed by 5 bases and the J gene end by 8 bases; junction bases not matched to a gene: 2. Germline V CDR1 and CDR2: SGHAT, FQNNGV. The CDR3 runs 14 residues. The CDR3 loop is CASSPGLAGGELFF. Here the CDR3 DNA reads TGTGCCAGCAGCCCGGGACTAGCGGGGGGGGAGCTGTTTTTT.

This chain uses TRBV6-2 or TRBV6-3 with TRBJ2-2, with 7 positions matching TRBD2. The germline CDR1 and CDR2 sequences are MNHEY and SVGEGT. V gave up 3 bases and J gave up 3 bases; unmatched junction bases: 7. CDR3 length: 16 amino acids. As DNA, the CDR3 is TGTGCCAGCAGTTATACCGTCCGGGGGGACACCGGGGAGCTGTTTTTT. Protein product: CASSYTVRGDTGELFF.

The CDR3 loop is CASSSTSGSGNEQFF. The CDR3 nucleotides are TGTGCCAGCAGCTCGACTAGCGGGAGTGGCAATGAGCAGTTCTTC. The rearrangement uses TRBV4-2 and TRBJ2-1, with 12 bases that match TRBD2. With 5 bases clipped from V and 6 bases from J, the junction kept 5 bases outside the gene matches. CDR1 and CDR2 (germline): LGHNA, YNFKEQ. This CDR3 spans 15 amino acids.

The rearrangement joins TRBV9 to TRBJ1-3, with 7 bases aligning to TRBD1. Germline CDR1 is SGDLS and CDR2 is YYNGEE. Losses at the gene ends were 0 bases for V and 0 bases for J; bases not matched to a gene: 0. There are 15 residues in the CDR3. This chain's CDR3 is CASSVEGASGNTIYF. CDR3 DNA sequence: TGTGCCAGCAGCGTAGAGGGGGCCTCTGGAAACACCATATATTTT. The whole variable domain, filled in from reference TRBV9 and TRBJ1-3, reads DSGVTQTPKHLITATGQRVTLRCSPRSGDLSVYWYQQSLDQGLQFLIQYYNGEERAKGNILERFSAQQFPDLHSELNLSSLELGDSALYFCASSVEGASGNTIYFGEGSWLTVV.

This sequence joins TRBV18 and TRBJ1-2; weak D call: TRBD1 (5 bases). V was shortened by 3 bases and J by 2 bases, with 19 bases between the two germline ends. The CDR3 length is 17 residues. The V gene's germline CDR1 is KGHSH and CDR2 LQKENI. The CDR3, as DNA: TGTGCCAGCTCACCGTCTCACGCCGGGGGGATGAACTATGGCTACACCTTC. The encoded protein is CASSPSHAGGMNYGYTF. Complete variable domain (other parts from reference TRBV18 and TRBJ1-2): NAGVMQNPRHLVRRRGQEARLRCSPMKGHSHVYWYRQLPEEGLKFMVYLQKENIIDESGMPKERFSAEFPKEGPSILRIQQVVRGDSAAYFCASSPSHAGGMNYGYTFGSGTRLTVV.

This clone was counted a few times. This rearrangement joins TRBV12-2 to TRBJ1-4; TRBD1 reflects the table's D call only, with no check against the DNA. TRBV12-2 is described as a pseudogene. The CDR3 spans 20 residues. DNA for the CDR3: TGTGCAAGTCGCCCATCAAGGGCCTCACAGGGCGTACGAACTAATGAAAAACTGTTTTTT. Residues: CASRPSRASQGVRTNEKLFF.

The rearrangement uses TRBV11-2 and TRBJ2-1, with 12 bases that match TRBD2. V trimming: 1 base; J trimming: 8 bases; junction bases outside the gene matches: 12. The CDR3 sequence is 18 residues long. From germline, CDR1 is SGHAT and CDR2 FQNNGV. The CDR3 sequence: CASSLVPPSGRASDEQFF. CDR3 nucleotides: TGTGCCAGCAGCTTAGTCCCCCCTAGCGGGAGGGCGTCCGATGAGCAGTTCTTC.

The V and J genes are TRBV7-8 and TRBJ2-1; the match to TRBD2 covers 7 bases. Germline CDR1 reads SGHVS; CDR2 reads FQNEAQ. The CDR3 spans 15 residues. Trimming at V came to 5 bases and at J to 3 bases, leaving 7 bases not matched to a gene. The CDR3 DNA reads TGTGCCAGCAGCCGCCCGCGGGAGCTCTACAATGAGCAGTTCTTC. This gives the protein CASSRPRELYNEQFF. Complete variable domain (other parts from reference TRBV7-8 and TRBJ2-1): GAGVSQSPRYKVAKRGQDVALRCDPISGHVSLFWYQQALGQGPEFLTYFQNEAQLDKSGLPSDRFFAERPEGSVSTLKIQRTQQEDSAVYLCASSRPRELYNEQFFGPGTRLTVL.

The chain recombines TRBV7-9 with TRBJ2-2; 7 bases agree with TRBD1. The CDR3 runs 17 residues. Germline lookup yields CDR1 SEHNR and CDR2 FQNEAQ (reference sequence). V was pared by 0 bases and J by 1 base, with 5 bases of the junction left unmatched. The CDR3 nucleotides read TGTGCCAGCAGCTTAGCGGGACAGCTGGTGAACACCGGGGAGCTGTTTTTT. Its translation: CASSLAGQLVNTGELFF.

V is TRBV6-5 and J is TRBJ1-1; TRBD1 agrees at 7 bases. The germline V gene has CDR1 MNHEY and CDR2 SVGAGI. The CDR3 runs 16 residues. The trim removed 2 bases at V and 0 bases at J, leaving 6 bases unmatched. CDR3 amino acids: CASSYDRERMNTEAFF. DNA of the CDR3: TGTGCCAGCAGTTACGACAGGGAACGAATGAACACTGAAGCTTTCTTT.

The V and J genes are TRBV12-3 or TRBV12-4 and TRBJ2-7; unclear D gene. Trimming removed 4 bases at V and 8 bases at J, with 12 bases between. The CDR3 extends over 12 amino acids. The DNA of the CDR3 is TGTGCCAGCAGTTCACGGGTCCCCCAGCAGTACTTC. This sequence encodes CASSSRVPQQYF.

CDR3 protein: CASSPLTGNGGYTF. The CDR3 bases are TGTGCCAGCAGCCCCCTGACAGGGAATGGGGGCTACACCTTC. The chain is built from TRBV27 and TRBJ1-2; TRBD1 matches at 7 bases. This CDR3 is 14 amino acids long. Germline values: CDR1 MNHEY, CDR2 SMNVEV (reference sequence). The junction had 12 bases not matched to a gene; V was cut back by 6 bases and J by 8 bases.

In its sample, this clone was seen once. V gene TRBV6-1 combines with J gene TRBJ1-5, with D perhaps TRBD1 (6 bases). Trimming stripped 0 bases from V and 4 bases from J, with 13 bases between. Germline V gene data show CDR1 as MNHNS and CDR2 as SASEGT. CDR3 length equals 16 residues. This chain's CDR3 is CASSEALGQGNQPQHF. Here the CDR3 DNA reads TGTGCCAGCAGTGAAGCCCTGGGGCAGGGGAATCAGCCCCAGCATTTT.